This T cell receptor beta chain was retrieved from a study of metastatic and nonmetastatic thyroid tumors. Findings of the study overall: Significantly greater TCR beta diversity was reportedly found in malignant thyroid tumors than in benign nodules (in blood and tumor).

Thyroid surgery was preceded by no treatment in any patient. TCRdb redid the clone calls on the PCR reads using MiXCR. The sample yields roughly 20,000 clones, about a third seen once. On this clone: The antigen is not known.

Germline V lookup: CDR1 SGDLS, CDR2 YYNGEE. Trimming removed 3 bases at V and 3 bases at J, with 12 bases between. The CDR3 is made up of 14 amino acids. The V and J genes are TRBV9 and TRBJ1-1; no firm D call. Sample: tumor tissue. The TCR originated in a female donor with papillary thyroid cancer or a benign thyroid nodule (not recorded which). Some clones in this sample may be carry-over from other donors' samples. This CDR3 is CASSASLRDTEAFF. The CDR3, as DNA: TGTGCCAGCAGCGCGTCCCTTCGGGACACTGAAGCTTTCTTT.